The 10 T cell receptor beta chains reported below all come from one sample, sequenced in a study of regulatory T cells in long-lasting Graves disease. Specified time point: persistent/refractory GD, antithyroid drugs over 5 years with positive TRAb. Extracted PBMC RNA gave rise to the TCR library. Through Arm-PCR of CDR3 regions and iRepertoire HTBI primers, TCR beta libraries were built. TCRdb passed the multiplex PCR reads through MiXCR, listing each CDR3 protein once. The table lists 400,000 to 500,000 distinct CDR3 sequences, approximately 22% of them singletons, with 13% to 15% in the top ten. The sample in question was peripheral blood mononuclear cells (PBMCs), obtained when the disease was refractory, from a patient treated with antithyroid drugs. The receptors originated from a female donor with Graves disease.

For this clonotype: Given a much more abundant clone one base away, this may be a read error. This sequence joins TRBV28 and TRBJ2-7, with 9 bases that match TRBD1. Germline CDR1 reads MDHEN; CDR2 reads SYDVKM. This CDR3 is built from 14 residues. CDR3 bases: TGTGCCAGCAGGGACGGGGACAGGGTTTCCGAGCAGTGCTTC. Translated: CASRDGDRVSEQCF.

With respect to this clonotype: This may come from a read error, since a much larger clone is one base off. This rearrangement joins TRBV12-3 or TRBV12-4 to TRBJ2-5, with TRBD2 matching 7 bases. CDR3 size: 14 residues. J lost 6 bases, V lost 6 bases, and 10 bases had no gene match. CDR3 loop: CASRDTSAEKTQYF. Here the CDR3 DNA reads TGTGCCAGCAGGGATACTAGCGCGGAAAAGACCCAGTACTTC.

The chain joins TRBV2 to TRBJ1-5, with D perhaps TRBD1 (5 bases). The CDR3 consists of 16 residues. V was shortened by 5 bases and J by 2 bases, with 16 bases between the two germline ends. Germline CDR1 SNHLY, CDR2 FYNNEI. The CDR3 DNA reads TGTGCCAGCAGTCGTTCCGCCACCAGGGGCAATCAGCCCCAGCATTTT. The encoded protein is CASSRSATRGNQPQHF.

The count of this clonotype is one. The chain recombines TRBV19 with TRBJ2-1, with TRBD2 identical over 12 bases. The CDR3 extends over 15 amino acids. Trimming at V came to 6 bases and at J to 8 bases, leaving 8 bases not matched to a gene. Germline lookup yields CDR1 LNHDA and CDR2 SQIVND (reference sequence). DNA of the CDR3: TGTGCCAGTAGACTCCTAGCGGGAGGGTCCGATGAGCAGTTCTTC. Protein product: CASRLLAGGSDEQFF.

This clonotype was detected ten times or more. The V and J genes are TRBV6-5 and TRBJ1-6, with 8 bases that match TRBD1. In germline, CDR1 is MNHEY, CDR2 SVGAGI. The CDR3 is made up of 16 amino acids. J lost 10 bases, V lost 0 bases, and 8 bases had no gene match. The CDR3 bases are TGTGCCAGCAGTTACTCGGAGACAGGGGTTTACTCACCCCTCCACTTT. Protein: CASSYSETGVYSPLHF.

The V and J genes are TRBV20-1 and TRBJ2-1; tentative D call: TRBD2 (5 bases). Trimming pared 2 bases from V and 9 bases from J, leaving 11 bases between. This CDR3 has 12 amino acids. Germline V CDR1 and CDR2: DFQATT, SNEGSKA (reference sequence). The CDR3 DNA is TGCAGTGCTAGATTTGCCGGAGGTGAGCAGTTCTTC. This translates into CSARFAGGEQFF.

The DNA for the CDR3 is TGTGCCAGAGCACCGGAGGCGAGCTCCTACAATGAGCAGTTCTTC. Protein sequence: CARAPEASSYNEQFF. The gene calls are TRBV12-3 or TRBV12-4 and TRBJ2-1, with D possibly TRBD2 on 5 matching bases. V lost 9 bases and J 0 bases, leaving 15 bases between the germline ends. The CDR3 length is 15 residues.

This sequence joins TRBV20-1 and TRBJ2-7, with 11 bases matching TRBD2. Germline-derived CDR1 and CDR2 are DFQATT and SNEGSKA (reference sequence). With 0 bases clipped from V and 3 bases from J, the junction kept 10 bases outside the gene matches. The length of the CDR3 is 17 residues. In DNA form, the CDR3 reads TGCAGTGCTAGAGATTTGGGACTAGCGGCAAACTTCTACGAGCAGTACTTC. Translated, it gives CSARDLGLAANFYEQYF.

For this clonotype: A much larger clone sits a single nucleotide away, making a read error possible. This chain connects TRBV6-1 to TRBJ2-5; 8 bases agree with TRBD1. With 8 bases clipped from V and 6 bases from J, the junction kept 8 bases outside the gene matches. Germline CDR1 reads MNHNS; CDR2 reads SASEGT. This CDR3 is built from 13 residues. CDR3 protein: CASGSGGKKTQYF. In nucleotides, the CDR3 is TGTGCCAGCGGGTCAGGGGGCAAAAAGACCCAGTACTTC.

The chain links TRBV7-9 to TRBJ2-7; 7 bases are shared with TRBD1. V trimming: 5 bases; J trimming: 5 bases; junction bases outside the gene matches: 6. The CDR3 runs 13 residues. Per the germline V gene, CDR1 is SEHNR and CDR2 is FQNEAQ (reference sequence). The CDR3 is CASSPTGIHEQYF. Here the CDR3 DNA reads TGTGCCAGCAGCCCGACAGGGATCCACGAGCAGTACTTC.